This is a list of T cell receptor beta chains from one sample in a study of T cells expressing NK-cell markers. After re-calling the 5' RACE reads, TCRdb lists one entry per CDR3 protein, DNA absent. The sample holds fewer than 550,000 distinct CDR3 sequences. The sample comprised blood T cells: a sorted CD56 or NKG2C T cell subset, CD4+ or CD8+ T cells, or bulk PBMC T cells (not recorded which). These receptors were collected from a woman between 50 and 59 years old in good health. Each CDR3 is given with its conserved first and last residue.

j_call | v_call | cdr3_aa
TRBJ1-5 | TRBV7-9 | CASRSSPYPGSPYSNQPQHF
TRBJ2-3 | TRBV27 | CASTWGIRGTDTQYF
TRBJ1-1 | TRBV18 | CASSPQVAGKRTEAFF
TRBJ1-2 | TRBV4-1 | CASSVGTGNYGYTF
TRBJ2-3 | TRBV19 | CASTGTSFTDTQYF
TRBJ2-5 | TRBV20-1 | CSAVDSGRSQETQYF
TRBJ2-5 | TRBV12-5 | CASGTRDPGGETQYF
TRBJ2-3 | TRBV7-6 | CASSVLRTDTQYF
TRBJ2-1 | TRBV12-3/TRBV12-4 | CASNRESFNEQFF
TRBJ2-2 | TRBV2 | CASSTGSNSGELFF
TRBJ1-4 | TRBV12-3/TRBV12-4 | CASSSRRDSREKLFF
TRBJ1-2 | TRBV25-1 | CASSESWTTGYGYTF
TRBJ2-5 | TRBV4-1 | CASSQGTFGRGGYGAQETQYF
TRBJ1-5 | TRBV28 | CASSFGVRRPQHF
TRBJ2-7 | TRBV7-2 | CASSPLARNYEQYF
TRBJ2-7 | TRBV4-1 | CASSQDRGGWRRDEQYF
TRBJ1-5 | TRBV20-1 | CSTAQRVGQPQHF
TRBJ2-7 | TRBV20-1 | CSAREGLAGSYEQYF
TRBJ2-1 | TRBV6-5 | CASSGMWPSSYNEQFF
TRBJ2-7 | TRBV19 | CASSTQGLPYEQYF
TRBJ2-2 | TRBV5-1 | CASSSDLTSNTGELFF
TRBJ2-5 | TRBV12-3/TRBV12-4 | CASRGGSGRAQGTQYF
TRBJ2-7 | TRBV29-1 | CSVPGDHEQYF
TRBJ1-1 | TRBV24-1 | CATSIGVNTEAFF
TRBJ2-7 | TRBV7-9 | CASSRSLTEQYF
TRBJ2-1 | TRBV29-1 | CSASVFRLSGFTNEQFF
TRBJ2-5 | TRBV5-4 | CASSFPRGEETQYF
TRBJ2-1 | TRBV27 | CARARYNEQFF
TRBJ2-4 | TRBV7-8 | CASRSARTGRTKNIQYF
TRBJ2-1 | TRBV9 | CASSAISGRNFNEQFF
TRBJ2-2 | TRBV24-1 | CATSRDTTGELFF
TRBJ2-2 | TRBV9 | CASTVVLGGELFF
TRBJ2-3 | TRBV3-1 | CASSPTSGIADTQYF
TRBJ1-3 | TRBV9 | CASSVKGSRNTIYF
TRBJ2-1 | TRBV12-3/TRBV12-4 | CASSRKSSYNEQFF
TRBJ1-1 | TRBV13 | CASSLKVFGDEAFF
TRBJ1-1 | TRBV27 | CACHSGDRARTEAFF
TRBJ2-2 | TRBV4-1 | CASSQDDAGANTGELFF
TRBJ2-3 | TRBV12-3/TRBV12-4 | CASRATIPGDTQYF